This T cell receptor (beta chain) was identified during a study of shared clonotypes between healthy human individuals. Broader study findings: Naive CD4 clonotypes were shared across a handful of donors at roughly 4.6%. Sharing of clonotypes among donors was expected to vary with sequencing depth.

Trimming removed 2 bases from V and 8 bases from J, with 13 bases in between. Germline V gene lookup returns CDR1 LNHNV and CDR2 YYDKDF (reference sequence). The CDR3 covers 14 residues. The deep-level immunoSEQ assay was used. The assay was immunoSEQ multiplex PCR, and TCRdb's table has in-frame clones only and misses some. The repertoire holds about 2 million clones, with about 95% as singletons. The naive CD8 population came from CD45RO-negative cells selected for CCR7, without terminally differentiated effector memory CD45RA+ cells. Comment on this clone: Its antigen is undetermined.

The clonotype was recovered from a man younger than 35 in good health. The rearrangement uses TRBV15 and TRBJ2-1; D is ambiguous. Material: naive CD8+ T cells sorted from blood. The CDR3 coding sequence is TGTGCCACCAGCAGACCTGACCCTGAGGATGAGCAGTTCTTC. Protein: CATSRPDPEDEQFF.